This T cell receptor beta chain stems from a study of T cell responses to AZD1222 COVID-19 vaccine. Study summary: It was second doses at about 4 or about 12 weeks that were pooled.

The CDR3 extends over 13 amino acids. Generated by immunoSEQ multiplex PCR, the TCRdb table keeps only in-frame clones and is missing some. Among about 150,000 clones listed, around 87% were seen once. The study's findings and limits: Clonal diversity was possibly underestimated, and the donors were mostly white British, with more females. Without day 14 samples, only post-peak T cell repertoires were studied.

As concerns this clone: Its antigen is not known.

The origin of this receptor is an adult in good health. The chain links TRBV21-1 to TRBJ1-2. TRBV21-1 is a recognized pseudogene. Material: peripheral blood, obtained on day 0 of AZD1222 vaccination. The CDR3 DNA follows: TGTGCCAGCAGCAAAGCCTTTCGACGAGGCTACACCTTC. As protein: CASSKAFRRGYTF.